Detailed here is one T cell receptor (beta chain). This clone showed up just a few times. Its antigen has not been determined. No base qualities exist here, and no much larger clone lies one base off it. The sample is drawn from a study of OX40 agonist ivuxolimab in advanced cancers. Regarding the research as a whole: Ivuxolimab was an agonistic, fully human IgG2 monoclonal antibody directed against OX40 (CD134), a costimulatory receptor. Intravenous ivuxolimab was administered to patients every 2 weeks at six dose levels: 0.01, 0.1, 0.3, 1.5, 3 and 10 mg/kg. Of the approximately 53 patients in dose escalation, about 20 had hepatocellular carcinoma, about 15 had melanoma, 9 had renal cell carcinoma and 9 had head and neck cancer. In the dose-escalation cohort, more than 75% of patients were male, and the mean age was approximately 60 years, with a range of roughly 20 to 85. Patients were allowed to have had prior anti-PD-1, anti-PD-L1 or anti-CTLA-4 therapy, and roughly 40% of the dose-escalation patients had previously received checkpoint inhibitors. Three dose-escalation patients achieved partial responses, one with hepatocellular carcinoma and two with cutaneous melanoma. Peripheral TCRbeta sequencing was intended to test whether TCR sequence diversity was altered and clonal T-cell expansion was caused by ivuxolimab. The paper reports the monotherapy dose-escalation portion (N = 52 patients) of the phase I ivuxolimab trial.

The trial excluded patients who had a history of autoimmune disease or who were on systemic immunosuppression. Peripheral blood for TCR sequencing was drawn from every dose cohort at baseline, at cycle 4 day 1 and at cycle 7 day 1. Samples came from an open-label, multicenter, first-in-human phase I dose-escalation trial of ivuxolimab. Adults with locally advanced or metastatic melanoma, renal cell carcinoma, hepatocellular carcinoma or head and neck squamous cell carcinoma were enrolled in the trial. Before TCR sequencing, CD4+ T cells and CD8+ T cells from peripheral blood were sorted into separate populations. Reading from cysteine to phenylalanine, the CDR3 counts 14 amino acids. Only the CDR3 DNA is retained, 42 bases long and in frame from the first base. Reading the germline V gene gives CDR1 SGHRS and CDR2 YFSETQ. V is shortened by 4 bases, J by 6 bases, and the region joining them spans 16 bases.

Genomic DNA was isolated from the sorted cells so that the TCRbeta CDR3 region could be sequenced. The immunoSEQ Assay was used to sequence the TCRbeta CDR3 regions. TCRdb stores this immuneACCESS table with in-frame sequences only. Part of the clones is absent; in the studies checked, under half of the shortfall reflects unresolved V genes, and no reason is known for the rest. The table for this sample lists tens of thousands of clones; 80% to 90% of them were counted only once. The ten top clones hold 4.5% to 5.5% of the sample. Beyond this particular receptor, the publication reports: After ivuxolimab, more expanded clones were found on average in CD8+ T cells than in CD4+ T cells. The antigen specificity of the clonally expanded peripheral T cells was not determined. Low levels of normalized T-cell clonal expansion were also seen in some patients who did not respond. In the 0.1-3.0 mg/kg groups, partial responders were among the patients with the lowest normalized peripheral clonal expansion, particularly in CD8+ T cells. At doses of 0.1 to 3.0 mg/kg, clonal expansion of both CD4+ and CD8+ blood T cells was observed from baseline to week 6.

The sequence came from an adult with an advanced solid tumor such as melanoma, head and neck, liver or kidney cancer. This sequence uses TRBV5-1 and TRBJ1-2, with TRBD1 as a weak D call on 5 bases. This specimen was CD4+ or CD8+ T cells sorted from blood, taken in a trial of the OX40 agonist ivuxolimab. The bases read TGCGCCAGCAGCCCCAGGGACGCTGCGGATGGCTACACCTTC. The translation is CASSPRDAADGYTF.